This T cell receptor beta chain originates from a study of cytomegalovirus exposure and HLA in healthy donors. Study outcomes and limitations: That first-cohort TCR clusters tended to co-occur in the 100 to 150 validation repertoires was found in a later analysis. Among TCR sequences, most were rare, though some public TCRs appeared in many donors.

CDR1 is SGDLS, CDR2 YYNGEE, per germline. V shed 0 bases, J shed 1 base, and the junction held 1 base outside the gene matches. The CDR3 contains 17 residues. Produced via immunoSEQ multiplex PCR; TCRdb's table is partial and in-frame only. The repertoire holds under 350,000 clones, with 80% to 90% as singletons. Notes on this clone: Its target is unknown.

The sequenced sample was PBMCs. This chain joins TRBV9 and TRBJ2-3, with 14 bases fitting TRBD2. The sequence came from a young woman in good health and CMV-seronegative. Here the CDR3 reads CASSVGLAGGGTDTQYF. CDR3 nucleotide sequence: TGTGCCAGCAGCGTAGGACTAGCGGGGGGGGGCACAGATACGCAGTATTTT.